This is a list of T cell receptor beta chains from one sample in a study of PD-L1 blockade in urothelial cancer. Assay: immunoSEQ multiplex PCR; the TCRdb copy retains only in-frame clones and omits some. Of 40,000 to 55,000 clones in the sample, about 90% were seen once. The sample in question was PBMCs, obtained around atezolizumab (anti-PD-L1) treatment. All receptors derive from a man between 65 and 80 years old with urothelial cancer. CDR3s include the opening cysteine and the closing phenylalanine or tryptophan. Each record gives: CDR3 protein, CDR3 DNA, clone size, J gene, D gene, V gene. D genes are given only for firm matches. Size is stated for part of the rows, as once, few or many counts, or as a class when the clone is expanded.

CASSASGELFF | TGTGCCAGCAGCGCATCCGGGGAGCTGTTTTTT | - | TRBJ2-2 | - | TRBV9
CASSWQGNYGYTF | TGTGCCAGCAGTTGGCAGGGCAACTATGGCTACACCTTC | - | TRBJ1-2 | - | TRBV27
CASTLDRVEEKLFF | TGTGCCAGTACTTTGGACAGGGTAGAGGAAAAACTGTTTTTT | - | TRBJ1-4 | TRBD1 | TRBV19
CASSVGTSGASTDTQYF | TGTGCCAGCAGCGTAGGGACTAGCGGGGCAAGCACAGATACGCAGTATTTT | once | TRBJ2-3 | TRBD2 | TRBV9
CASSTPLGSSYNEQFF | TGTGCCAGTAGTACCCCACTAGGAAGCTCCTACAATGAGCAGTTCTTC | - | TRBJ2-1 | - | TRBV19
CASSQRLAVFGELFF | TGTGCCAGCAGTCAAAGACTAGCGGTTTTCGGGGAGCTGTTTTTT | - | TRBJ2-2 | TRBD2 | TRBV28
CASSQDPSGIYNEQFF | TGTGCCAGCAGCCAAGATCCTAGCGGGATTTACAATGAGCAGTTCTTC | - | TRBJ2-1 | TRBD2 | TRBV4-2
CASSVSAGGNTDTQYF | TGTGCCAGCAGCGTATCGGCGGGAGGGAACACAGATACGCAGTATTTT | - | TRBJ2-3 | TRBD2 | TRBV9
CASSLRDSRGKLFF | TGTGCCAGCAGTCTCCGGGACAGTCGGGGAAAACTGTTTTTT | - | TRBJ1-4 | TRBD1 | TRBV6-5
CASSEGTGNNSPLHF | TGTGCCAGCAGTGAAGGGACAGGGAATAATTCACCCCTCCACTTT | - | TRBJ1-6 | TRBD1 | TRBV6-1
CASSRWTTLDEKLFF | TGTGCCAGCAGCCGCTGGACAACCTTAGATGAAAAACTGTTTTTT | - | TRBJ1-4 | - | TRBV7-9
CASSSNEHYSYEQYF | TGTGCCAGCAGTTCGAATGAACATTACTCCTACGAGCAGTACTTC | few | TRBJ2-7 | - | TRBV25-1
CASSLGLATDTQYF | TGTGCCAGCAGCTTGGGACTAGCGACAGATACGCAGTATTTT | - | TRBJ2-3 | TRBD2 | TRBV7-3
CASSQGQNTEAFF | TGCGCCAGCAGCCAGGGACAGAACACTGAAGCTTTCTTT | - | TRBJ1-1 | - | TRBV5-1
CASSLVRGQGDTDTQYF | TGCGCCAGCAGCTTGGTTCGGGGACAGGGAGACACAGATACGCAGTATTTT | - | TRBJ2-3 | TRBD1 | TRBV5-1
CASSLYGELNIQYF | TGCGCCAGCAGCTTGTACGGGGAGCTAAACATTCAGTACTTC | - | TRBJ2-4 | - | TRBV5-1
CASSQAGAGGREGYTF | TGTGCCAGCAGCCAAGCCGGGGCGGGGGGTAGAGAGGGCTACACCTTC | - | TRBJ1-2 | - | TRBV4-2
CASSLRVAGGPPHEQFF | TGTGCCAGCAGCCTCCGGGTAGCGGGGGGGCCCCCGCATGAGCAGTTCTTC | - | TRBJ2-1 | TRBD2 | TRBV27
CASSPSRGAGGTDTQYF | TGTGCCAGTAGTCCTTCACGGGGGGCTGGTGGCACAGATACGCAGTATTTT | - | TRBJ2-3 | - | TRBV19
CASWSGRYNEQFF | TGTGCCAGCTGGAGCGGGAGATACAATGAGCAGTTCTTC | - | TRBJ2-1 | TRBD2 | TRBV2
CASRNSGASTDTQYF | TGTGCCAGTCGAAACAGCGGGGCGAGCACAGATACGCAGTATTTT | - | TRBJ2-3 | TRBD2 | TRBV19
CASRGQGNLDTQYF | TGCGCCAGCAGGGGACAGGGGAACTTAGATACGCAGTATTTT | - | TRBJ2-3 | TRBD1 | TRBV5-1